These T cell receptor beta chains were read from a single sample in a study of T-cell memory formation after mild COVID-19. A single record per CDR3 protein comes from TCRdb applying MiXCR to the 5' RACE reads. The repertoire has around 250,000 distinct CDR3 sequences, 16% of them found once; the top ten carry around 21%. Material: PBMCs or a T cell subset sorted from them (not recorded which). The receptors shown here come from a man between 18 and 29 years old who had mild COVID-19 (a few samples of this study predate the infection). Cell type and time point are not known. Both conserved end residues are part of each CDR3. The D gene is left open where the match is weak. Some rows have no size entry. The others give once, few or many, or a class for an expanded clone.

j_call: TRBJ2-2
v_call: TRBV2
clone_size: few
d_call: -
cdr3_nt: TGTGCCAGCCGCATGGCGACGAACACCGGGGAGCTGTTTTTT
cdr3_aa: CASRMATNTGELFF

j_call: TRBJ1-1
v_call: TRBV7-9
clone_size: -
d_call: TRBD1
cdr3_nt: TGTGACAGCAGCTCAAGGGGGACAGGGGCCACTGAAGCTTTCTTT
cdr3_aa: CDSSSRGTGATEAFF

j_call: TRBJ2-5
v_call: TRBV5-6
clone_size: -
d_call: TRBD1
cdr3_nt: TGTGCCAGCAGCAGGGGGACAGATGAGGTGACCCAGTACTTC
cdr3_aa: CASSRGTDEVTQYF

j_call: TRBJ1-1
v_call: TRBV7-9
clone_size: -
d_call: -
cdr3_nt: TGTGCCAGCAGCCGGGATACGGCTGAAGCTTTCTTT
cdr3_aa: CASSRDTAEAFF

j_call: TRBJ2-1
v_call: TRBV5-6
clone_size: -
d_call: -
cdr3_nt: TGTGCCAGCAGCTTGACGGGGGGCGAGGACAATGAGCAGTTCTTC
cdr3_aa: CASSLTGGEDNEQFF

j_call: TRBJ2-2
v_call: TRBV15
clone_size: few
d_call: -
cdr3_nt: TGTGCCACCAGCCGGGGCCTACTCTTCGGAGCCAACACCGGGGAGCTGTTTTTT
cdr3_aa: CATSRGLLFGANTGELFF

j_call: TRBJ2-5
v_call: TRBV28
clone_size: -
d_call: TRBD2
cdr3_nt: TGTGCCAGCAGTTTAACGGGGGGTTTAGAAGAGACCCAGTACTTC
cdr3_aa: CASSLTGGLEETQYF

j_call: TRBJ1-2
v_call: TRBV7-2
clone_size: few
d_call: -
cdr3_nt: TGTGCCAGCAGCGCCCGGGACCTTGGAGGCTACACCTTC
cdr3_aa: CASSARDLGGYTF

j_call: TRBJ2-1
v_call: TRBV4-1
clone_size: few
d_call: TRBD2
cdr3_nt: TGCGCCAGCAGCGCACCGGGACTAGCGGGGGGTGAGCAGTTCTTC
cdr3_aa: CASSAPGLAGGEQFF

j_call: TRBJ2-3
v_call: TRBV7-2
clone_size: few
d_call: TRBD2
cdr3_nt: TGTGCCAGCGGAAAAGCGGGGCCAGATACGCAGTATTTT
cdr3_aa: CASGKAGPDTQYF

j_call: TRBJ2-1
v_call: TRBV3-1
clone_size: many
d_call: -
cdr3_nt: TGTGCCAGCAGCAAAAGGGCCGACAGTTACAATGAGCAGTTCTTC
cdr3_aa: CASSKRADSYNEQFF

j_call: TRBJ2-3
v_call: TRBV6-5
clone_size: -
d_call: -
cdr3_nt: TGTGCCAGCAGTCACTCCGGGGGAGGCCCACCAGATACGCAGTATTTT
cdr3_aa: CASSHSGGGPPDTQYF

j_call: TRBJ1-1
v_call: TRBV4-1
clone_size: few
d_call: -
cdr3_nt: TGCGCCAGCAGCCAAGATGGCCGGCAGCTGAACACTGAAGCTTTCTTT
cdr3_aa: CASSQDGRQLNTEAFF

j_call: TRBJ2-1
v_call: TRBV18
clone_size: few
d_call: TRBD1
cdr3_nt: TGTGCCAGCTCAATCCAGGACAGGGCCAAAGGCAATGAGCAGTTCTTC
cdr3_aa: CASSIQDRAKGNEQFF

j_call: TRBJ2-5
v_call: TRBV29-1
clone_size: few
d_call: -
cdr3_nt: TGCAGCGTTGAAAGGTCTAGTACGGAGACCCAGTACTTC
cdr3_aa: CSVERSSTETQYF

j_call: TRBJ1-5
v_call: TRBV20-1
clone_size: few
d_call: TRBD1
cdr3_nt: TGCAGTGCAGATAACAGGGGCCAGCCCCAGCATTTT
cdr3_aa: CSADNRGQPQHF

j_call: TRBJ2-5
v_call: TRBV7-2
clone_size: few
d_call: -
cdr3_nt: TGTGCCAGCAGCTTAGGGGGGAGCGAACAGACCCAGTACTTC
cdr3_aa: CASSLGGSEQTQYF

j_call: TRBJ2-7
v_call: TRBV3-1
clone_size: few
d_call: -
cdr3_nt: TGTGCCAGCAGCCAAAAGGGGATGGGGCACTACGAGCAGTACTTC
cdr3_aa: CASSQKGMGHYEQYF

j_call: TRBJ1-1
v_call: TRBV6-2/TRBV6-3
clone_size: -
d_call: -
cdr3_nt: TGTGCCAGCAGTCCTGAAATCGGGGGGGCCACTTCAGCTTTCTTT
cdr3_aa: CASSPEIGGATSAFF

j_call: TRBJ2-5
v_call: TRBV5-1
clone_size: many
d_call: -
cdr3_nt: TGCGCCAGCAGCTTACTGGGGGCGTTGGAGACCCAGTACTTC
cdr3_aa: CASSLLGALETQYF

j_call: TRBJ1-2
v_call: TRBV6-5
clone_size: few
d_call: TRBD1
cdr3_nt: TGTGCCAGCAGACCCGGGACAGGGGATTCCTATGGCTACACCTTC
cdr3_aa: CASRPGTGDSYGYTF

j_call: TRBJ2-2
v_call: TRBV29-1
clone_size: few
d_call: -
cdr3_nt: TGCAGCGTTGAGAGGTACACCGGGGAGCTGTTTTTT
cdr3_aa: CSVERYTGELFF

j_call: TRBJ2-3
v_call: TRBV12-3/TRBV12-4
clone_size: -
d_call: TRBD1
cdr3_nt: TGTGCCAGCAGTTTGGTACAGGGGGGAAATACGCAGTATTTT
cdr3_aa: CASSLVQGGNTQYF

j_call: TRBJ1-5
v_call: TRBV4-3
clone_size: few
d_call: TRBD1
cdr3_nt: TGCGCCAGCAGCCAAGGAGGGACAGGGTACGCGGATCAGCCCCAGCATTTT
cdr3_aa: CASSQGGTGYADQPQHF

j_call: TRBJ1-2
v_call: TRBV10-3
clone_size: few
d_call: -
cdr3_nt: TGTGCCATCACCCCAGACAGAGACTATGGCTACACCTTC
cdr3_aa: CAITPDRDYGYTF

j_call: TRBJ1-2
v_call: TRBV29-1
clone_size: few
d_call: -
cdr3_nt: TGCAGCGTAAAACCCGGGCCGAGCTATGGCTACACCTTC
cdr3_aa: CSVKPGPSYGYTF

j_call: TRBJ1-1
v_call: TRBV4-3
clone_size: -
d_call: -
cdr3_nt: TGCGCCAGCAGCCAAGATTCCCGGACGAGGGATGAAGCTTTCTTT
cdr3_aa: CASSQDSRTRDEAFF

j_call: TRBJ2-1
v_call: TRBV5-1
clone_size: many
d_call: TRBD2
cdr3_nt: TGCGCCAGCAGTCCGGCCGAGCGGGGGGCCCAGTTCTTC
cdr3_aa: CASSPAERGAQFF

j_call: TRBJ2-7
v_call: TRBV7-9
clone_size: -
d_call: TRBD1
cdr3_nt: TGTGCCAGCAGCCACTTGACAGGGGTCGAGCAGTACTTC
cdr3_aa: CASSHLTGVEQYF

j_call: TRBJ2-5
v_call: TRBV7-2
clone_size: few
d_call: -
cdr3_nt: TGTGCCAGCAGCTTCCAGGGGGGAGAAGAGACCCAGTACTTC
cdr3_aa: CASSFQGGEETQYF

j_call: TRBJ2-5
v_call: TRBV7-3
clone_size: -
d_call: -
cdr3_nt: TGTGCCAGCAGCTTCAGAGGGGGGGACGGCGAGACCCAGTACTTC
cdr3_aa: CASSFRGGDGETQYF

j_call: TRBJ1-3
v_call: TRBV20-1
clone_size: -
d_call: -
cdr3_nt: TGCAGTGCCGCCGAGGGGCTTACTGGAAACACCATATATTTT
cdr3_aa: CSAAEGLTGNTIYF

j_call: TRBJ2-7
v_call: TRBV18
clone_size: once
d_call: -
cdr3_nt: TGTGCCAGCTCACCGGGACAAATCTCCTACGAGCAGTACTTC
cdr3_aa: CASSPGQISYEQYF

j_call: TRBJ2-2
v_call: TRBV5-1
clone_size: -
d_call: -
cdr3_nt: TGCGCCAGCAGCTTTCAGGGAGGGGAGCTGTTTTTT
cdr3_aa: CASSFQGGELFF

j_call: TRBJ1-4
v_call: TRBV12-3/TRBV12-4
clone_size: -
d_call: TRBD1
cdr3_nt: TGTGCCAGCACCAGGACAGGGGGGGGCGAAAAACTGTTTTTT
cdr3_aa: CASTRTGGGEKLFF

j_call: TRBJ1-1
v_call: TRBV24-1
clone_size: -
d_call: TRBD1
cdr3_nt: TGTGCCACCAGTGATTCGATGACAGGGGGGGGCACTGAAGCTTTCTTT
cdr3_aa: CATSDSMTGGGTEAFF

j_call: TRBJ2-5
v_call: TRBV20-1
clone_size: few
d_call: -
cdr3_nt: TGCAGTGCTAGAGACCCCAGACAGAACCAAGAGACCCAGTACTTC
cdr3_aa: CSARDPRQNQETQYF

j_call: TRBJ1-5
v_call: TRBV7-4
clone_size: -
d_call: -
cdr3_nt: TGTGCCAGCAGACCCGGTTGGCACAATCAGCCCCAGCATTTT
cdr3_aa: CASRPGWHNQPQHF

j_call: TRBJ2-7
v_call: TRBV7-8
clone_size: few
d_call: -
cdr3_nt: TGTGCCAGCAGCCCGGGGCCACAACCCTACGAGCAGTACTTC
cdr3_aa: CASSPGPQPYEQYF

j_call: TRBJ1-2
v_call: TRBV18
clone_size: few
d_call: -
cdr3_nt: TGTGCCAGCTCACCCGTCCAGGGATACTATGGCTACACCTTC
cdr3_aa: CASSPVQGYYGYTF

j_call: TRBJ2-1
v_call: TRBV24-1
clone_size: -
d_call: -
cdr3_nt: TGTGCCACCAGTGCCCCGAGGGGGGACAGCACTTACAATGAGCAGTTCTTC
cdr3_aa: CATSAPRGDSTYNEQFF

j_call: TRBJ1-3
v_call: TRBV5-1
clone_size: many
d_call: -
cdr3_nt: TGCGCCAGCAGCTTGGAAGGGTCGCGAGGAAACACCATATATTTT
cdr3_aa: CASSLEGSRGNTIYF

j_call: TRBJ2-3
v_call: TRBV20-1
clone_size: few
d_call: -
cdr3_nt: TGCAGTGCTAAGGGGGACCCCATTAGGGATACGCAGTATTTT
cdr3_aa: CSAKGDPIRDTQYF

j_call: TRBJ2-1
v_call: TRBV4-1
clone_size: few
d_call: -
cdr3_nt: TGCGCCAGCAGCGTCGGCCTGGGTCAGTCCTACAATGAGCAGTTCTTC
cdr3_aa: CASSVGLGQSYNEQFF

j_call: TRBJ1-6
v_call: TRBV4-2
clone_size: -
d_call: -
cdr3_nt: TGTGCCAGCAGCCAAGGGCTGGGGGGGCTAAATTCACCCCTCCACTTT
cdr3_aa: CASSQGLGGLNSPLHF

j_call: TRBJ2-3
v_call: TRBV7-9
clone_size: -
d_call: TRBD1
cdr3_nt: TGTGCCAGCAGCAGACGGGACAGCCCTAGCACAGATACGCAGTATTTT
cdr3_aa: CASSRRDSPSTDTQYF

j_call: TRBJ1-1
v_call: TRBV5-1
clone_size: -
d_call: -
cdr3_nt: TGCGCCAGCAGCTTGGATGGGGCTATGAACACTGAAGCTTTCTTT
cdr3_aa: CASSLDGAMNTEAFF

j_call: TRBJ2-7
v_call: TRBV7-9
clone_size: few
d_call: -
cdr3_nt: TGTGCCAGCAGCCACCGCCAGGGTTACGAGCAGTACTTC
cdr3_aa: CASSHRQGYEQYF

j_call: TRBJ2-4
v_call: TRBV7-9
clone_size: few
d_call: TRBD1
cdr3_nt: TGTGCCAGCAGCTTCGCCGGGACAGGGGGGAACATTCAGTACTTC
cdr3_aa: CASSFAGTGGNIQYF

j_call: TRBJ2-7
v_call: TRBV7-2
clone_size: few
d_call: TRBD1
cdr3_nt: TGTGCCAGCAGCTTAAGTTACTCCGGGACAGTATCCTACGAGCAGTACTTC
cdr3_aa: CASSLSYSGTVSYEQYF

j_call: TRBJ2-1
v_call: TRBV7-2
clone_size: -
d_call: -
cdr3_nt: TGTGCCAGCAGGAGGACGCAAAGCTCCTACAATGAGCAGTTCTTC
cdr3_aa: CASRRTQSSYNEQFF

j_call: TRBJ1-1
v_call: TRBV7-8
clone_size: -
d_call: -
cdr3_nt: TGTGCCAGCAGCTTCCGAGGACGAGGCGCTTTCTTT
cdr3_aa: CASSFRGRGAFF

j_call: TRBJ1-1
v_call: TRBV4-3
clone_size: -
d_call: TRBD1
cdr3_nt: TGCGCCAGCAGCCAGGGGACAGGGATGAACACTGAAGCTTTCTTT
cdr3_aa: CASSQGTGMNTEAFF

j_call: TRBJ2-1
v_call: TRBV12-3/TRBV12-4
clone_size: -
d_call: TRBD2
cdr3_nt: TGTGCCAGCAGTGACACTAGCGGGGGGGCCCATGAGCAGTTCTTC
cdr3_aa: CASSDTSGGAHEQFF

j_call: TRBJ2-3
v_call: TRBV7-3
clone_size: -
d_call: TRBD2
cdr3_nt: TGTGCCAGCAGCTTAAGGCCCTCGAGCCTAGCGGGGGGCACAGATACGCAGTATTTT
cdr3_aa: CASSLRPSSLAGGTDTQYF

j_call: TRBJ1-1
v_call: TRBV5-1
clone_size: few
d_call: -
cdr3_nt: TGCGCCAGCAGTAACCCGGGACGAAGTTATGAAGCTTTCTTT
cdr3_aa: CASSNPGRSYEAFF

j_call: TRBJ1-2
v_call: TRBV18
clone_size: once
d_call: -
cdr3_nt: TGTGCCAGCTCACAATCGCGCGGGCCCGACTATGGCTACACCTTC
cdr3_aa: CASSQSRGPDYGYTF

j_call: TRBJ1-1
v_call: TRBV12-3/TRBV12-4
clone_size: few
d_call: -
cdr3_nt: TGTGCCAGCACGACCAGGGGTAACACTGAAGCTTTCTTT
cdr3_aa: CASTTRGNTEAFF

j_call: TRBJ2-1
v_call: TRBV29-1
clone_size: few
d_call: TRBD1
cdr3_nt: TGCAGCGTTGATGAGGGGGCGGATGAGCAGTTCTTC
cdr3_aa: CSVDEGADEQFF